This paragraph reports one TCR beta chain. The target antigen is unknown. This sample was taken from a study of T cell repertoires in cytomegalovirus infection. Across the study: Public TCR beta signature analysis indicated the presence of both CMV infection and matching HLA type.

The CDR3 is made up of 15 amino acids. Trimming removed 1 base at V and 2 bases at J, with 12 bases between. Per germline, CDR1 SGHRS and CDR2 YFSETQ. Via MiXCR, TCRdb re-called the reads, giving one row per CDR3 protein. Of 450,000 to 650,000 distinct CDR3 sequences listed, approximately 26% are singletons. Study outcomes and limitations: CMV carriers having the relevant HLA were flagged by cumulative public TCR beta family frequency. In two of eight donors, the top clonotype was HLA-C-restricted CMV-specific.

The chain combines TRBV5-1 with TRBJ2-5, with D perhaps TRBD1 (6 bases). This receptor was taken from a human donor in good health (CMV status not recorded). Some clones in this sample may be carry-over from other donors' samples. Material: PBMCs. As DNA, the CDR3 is TGCGCCAGCAGCTTGAAAGGGACACTGCAAGAGACCCAGTACTTC. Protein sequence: CASSLKGTLQETQYF.